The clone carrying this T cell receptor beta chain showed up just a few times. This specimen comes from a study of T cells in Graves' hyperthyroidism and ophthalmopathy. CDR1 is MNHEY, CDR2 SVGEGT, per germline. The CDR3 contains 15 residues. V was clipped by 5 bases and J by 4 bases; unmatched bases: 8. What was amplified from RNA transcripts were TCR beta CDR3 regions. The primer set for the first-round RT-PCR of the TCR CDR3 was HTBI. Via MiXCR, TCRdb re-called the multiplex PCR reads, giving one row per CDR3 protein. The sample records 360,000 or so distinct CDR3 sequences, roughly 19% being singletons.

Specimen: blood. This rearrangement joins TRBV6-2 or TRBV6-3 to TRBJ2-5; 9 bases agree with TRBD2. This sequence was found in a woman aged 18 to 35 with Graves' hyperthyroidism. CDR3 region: CASSQRRTSAETQYF. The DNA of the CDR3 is TGTGCCAGCAGTCAACGACGGACTAGCGCAGAGACCCAGTACTTC.